Here is one TCR beta chain with its context. The antigen remains unidentified. This entry is derived from a study of T cell repertoires in cytomegalovirus infection. For the study at large: CMV infection and matching HLA type were both indicated by public TCR beta signatures.

TCRdb itself ran the reads through MiXCR, one entry per CDR3 protein. The sample lists approximately 110,000 distinct CDR3 sequences, less than 55% seen once, with roughly 74% in the top ten. This CDR3 spans 13 amino acids. The V and J ends lost 7 bases and 5 bases respectively, with 11 bases between them. The germline V gene has CDR1 SEHNR and CDR2 FQNEAQ (reference sequence). The origin of this receptor is a human donor in good health (CMV status not recorded). Some clones in this sample may be carry-over from other donors' samples. The chain combines TRBV7-9 with TRBJ2-2; no firm D call. The starting material was CD8+ T cells from cultured PBMCs, obtained from culture after CMV antigen stimulation. DNA for the CDR3: TGTGCCAGCAACGTCGGATCGACCGGGGAGCTGTTTTTT. Protein product: CASNVGSTGELFF.